This TCR beta chain derives from a study of blood T cell repertoires in COVID-19. In the study overall: Some COVID-19 samples were acute and others convalescent; all came from the United States, Italy and Spain.

Participants were aged about 18 to 100 years from roughly 26 US areas. Source study methods: Nucleated cell counts were estimated from reference gene primer amplification. Some clones are missing from TCRdb's copy, which holds only in-frame ones; the method was immunoSEQ multiplex PCR. That table is the source of V, J and clone size, and D and trimming were worked out from the DNA. Among about 180,000 clones listed, roughly 89% were seen once. V lost 2 bases, J lost 4 bases, and 8 bases stayed unmatched. The CDR3 totals 16 residues. Germline values: CDR1 LNHDA, CDR2 SQIVND (reference sequence). The sequencing sample was made of PBMCs or T cells enriched from blood (not recorded which). The chain carries TRBV19 and TRBJ1-5, with 7 bases identical to TRBD1. This receptor was obtained from a woman in her 40s with acute COVID-19. In DNA, the CDR3 is TGTGCCAGTAGTATACCGACAGGGAGCGCTAATCAGCCCCAGCATTTT. This translates into CASSIPTGSANQPQHF. Filled out from reference TRBV19 and TRBJ1-5, the complete variable domain reads DGGITQSPKYLFRKEGQNVTLSCEQNLNHDAMYWYRQDPGQGLRLIYYSQIVNDFQKGDIAEGYSVSREKKESFPLTVTSAQKNPTAFYLCASSIPTGSANQPQHFGDGTRLSIL.